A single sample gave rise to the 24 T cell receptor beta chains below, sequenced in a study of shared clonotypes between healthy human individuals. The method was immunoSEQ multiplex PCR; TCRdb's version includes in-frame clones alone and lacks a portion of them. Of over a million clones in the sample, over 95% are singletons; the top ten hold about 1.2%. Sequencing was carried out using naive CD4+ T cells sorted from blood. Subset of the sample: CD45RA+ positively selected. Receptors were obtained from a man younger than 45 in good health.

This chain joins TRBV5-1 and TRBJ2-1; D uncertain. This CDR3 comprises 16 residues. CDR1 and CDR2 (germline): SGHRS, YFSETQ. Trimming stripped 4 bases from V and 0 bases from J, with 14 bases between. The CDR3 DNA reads TGCGCCAGCAGCGAAGACACCCTGAGCTCCTACAATGAGCAGTTCTTC. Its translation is CASSEDTLSSYNEQFF.

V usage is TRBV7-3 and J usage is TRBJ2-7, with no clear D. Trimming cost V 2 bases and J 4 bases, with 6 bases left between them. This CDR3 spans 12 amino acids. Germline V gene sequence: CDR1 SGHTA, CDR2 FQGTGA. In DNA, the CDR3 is TGTGCCAGCAGCTTAGCAACGTACGAGCAGTACTTC. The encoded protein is CASSLATYEQYF.

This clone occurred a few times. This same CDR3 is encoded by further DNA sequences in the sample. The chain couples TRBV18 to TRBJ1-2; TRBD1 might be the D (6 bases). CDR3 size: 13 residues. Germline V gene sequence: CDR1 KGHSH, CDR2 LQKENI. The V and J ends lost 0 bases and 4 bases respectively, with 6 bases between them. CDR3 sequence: CASSPPGGYGYTF. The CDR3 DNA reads TGTGCCAGCTCACCACCAGGGGGCTATGGCTACACCTTC.

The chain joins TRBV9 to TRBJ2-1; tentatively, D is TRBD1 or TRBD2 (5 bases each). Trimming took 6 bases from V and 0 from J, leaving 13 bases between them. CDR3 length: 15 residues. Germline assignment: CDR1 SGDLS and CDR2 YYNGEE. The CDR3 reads CASKPGPDSYNEQFF. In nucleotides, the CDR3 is TGTGCCAGCAAACCGGGACCTGACTCCTACAATGAGCAGTTCTTC. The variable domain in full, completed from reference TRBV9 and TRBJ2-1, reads DSGVTQTPKHLITATGQRVTLRCSPRSGDLSVYWYQQSLDQGLQFLIQYYNGEERAKGNILERFSAQQFPDLHSELNLSSLELGDSALYFCASKPGPDSYNEQFFGPGTRLTVL.

This chain's CDR3 is CASSSLAGQFTDTQYF. DNA for the CDR3: TGTGCCAGCAGCTCTCTAGCGGGCCAGTTCACAGATACGCAGTATTTT. The chain joins TRBV5-4 to TRBJ2-3, with 8 bases matching TRBD2. Germline CDR1 SGHNT, CDR2 YYREEE (reference sequence). V was pared by 3 bases and J by 2 bases, with 8 bases of the junction left unmatched. CDR3 length: 16 residues.

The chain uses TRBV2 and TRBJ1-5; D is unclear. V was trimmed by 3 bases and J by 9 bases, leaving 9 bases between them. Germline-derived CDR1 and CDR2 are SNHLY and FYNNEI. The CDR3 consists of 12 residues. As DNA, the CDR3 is TGTGCCAGCAGTGACGGTCCGAGGCCCCAGCATTTT. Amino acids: CASSDGPRPQHF.

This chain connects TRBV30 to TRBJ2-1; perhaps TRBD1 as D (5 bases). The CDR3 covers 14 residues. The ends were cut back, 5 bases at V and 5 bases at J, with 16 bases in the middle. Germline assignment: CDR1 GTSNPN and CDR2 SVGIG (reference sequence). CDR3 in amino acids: CAWSQGTINNEQFF. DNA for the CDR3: TGTGCCTGGTCTCAGGGTACCATTAACAATGAGCAGTTCTTC.

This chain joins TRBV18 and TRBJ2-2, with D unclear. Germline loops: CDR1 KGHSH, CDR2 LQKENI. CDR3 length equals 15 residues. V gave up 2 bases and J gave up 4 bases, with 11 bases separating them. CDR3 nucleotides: TGTGCCAGCTCACCATCTCCACTGGGCACCGGGGAGCTGTTTTTT. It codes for CASSPSPLGTGELFF.

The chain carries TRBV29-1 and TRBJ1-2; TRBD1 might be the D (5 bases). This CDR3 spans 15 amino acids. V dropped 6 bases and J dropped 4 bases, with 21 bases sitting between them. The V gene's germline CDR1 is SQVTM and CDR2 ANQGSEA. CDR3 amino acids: CSVYGPGPQFYGYTF. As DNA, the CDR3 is TGCAGCGTCTACGGGCCGGGACCGCAATTCTATGGCTACACCTTC.

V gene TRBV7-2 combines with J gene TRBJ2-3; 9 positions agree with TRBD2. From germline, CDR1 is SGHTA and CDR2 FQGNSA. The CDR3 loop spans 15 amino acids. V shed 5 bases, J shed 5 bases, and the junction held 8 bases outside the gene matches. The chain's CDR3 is CASSNSGSREDTQYF. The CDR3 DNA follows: TGTGCCAGCAGCAATAGCGGGAGTAGGGAAGATACGCAGTATTTT.

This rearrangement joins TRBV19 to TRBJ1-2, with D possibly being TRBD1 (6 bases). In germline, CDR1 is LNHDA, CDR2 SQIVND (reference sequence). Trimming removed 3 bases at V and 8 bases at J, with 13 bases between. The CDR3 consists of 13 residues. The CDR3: CASSIGTNGGYTF. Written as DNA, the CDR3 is TGTGCCAGTAGTATTGGGACAAACGGGGGCTACACCTTC.

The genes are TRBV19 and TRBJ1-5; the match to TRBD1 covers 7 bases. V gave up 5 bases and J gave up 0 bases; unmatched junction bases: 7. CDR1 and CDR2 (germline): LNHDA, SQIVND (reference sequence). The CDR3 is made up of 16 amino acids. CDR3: CASSPQQGYSNQPQHF. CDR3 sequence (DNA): TGTGCCAGTAGTCCGCAACAGGGGTATAGCAATCAGCCCCAGCATTTT.

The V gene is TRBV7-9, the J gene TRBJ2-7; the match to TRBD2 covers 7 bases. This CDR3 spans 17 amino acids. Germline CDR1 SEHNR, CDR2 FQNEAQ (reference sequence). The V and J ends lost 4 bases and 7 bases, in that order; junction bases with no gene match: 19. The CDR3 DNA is TGTGCCAGCAGCTCCTATCGGGCTAGCGGAGGCCCAGAGGAGCAGTACTTC. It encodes CASSSYRASGGPEEQYF.

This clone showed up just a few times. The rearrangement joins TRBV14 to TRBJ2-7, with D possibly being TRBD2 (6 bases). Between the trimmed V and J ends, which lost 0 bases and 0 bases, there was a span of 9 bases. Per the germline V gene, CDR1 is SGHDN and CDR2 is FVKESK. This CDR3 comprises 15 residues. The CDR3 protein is CASSQDLASSYEQYF. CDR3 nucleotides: TGTGCCAGCAGCCAAGATCTAGCGTCCTCCTACGAGCAGTACTTC.

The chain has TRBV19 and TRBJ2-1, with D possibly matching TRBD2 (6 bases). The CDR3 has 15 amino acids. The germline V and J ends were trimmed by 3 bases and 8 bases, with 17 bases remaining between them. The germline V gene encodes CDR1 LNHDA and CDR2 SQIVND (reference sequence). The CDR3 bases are TGTGCCAGTAGTATGGGAGGTTCAGGGTACCATGAGCAGTTCTTC. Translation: CASSMGGSGYHEQFF.

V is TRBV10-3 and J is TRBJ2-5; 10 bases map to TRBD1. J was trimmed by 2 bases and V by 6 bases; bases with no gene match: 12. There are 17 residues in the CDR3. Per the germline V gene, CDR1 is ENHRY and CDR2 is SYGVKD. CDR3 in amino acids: CAIRTDRGTDTQETQYF. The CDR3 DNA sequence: TGTGCCATCAGGACGGACAGGGGGACTGATACTCAAGAGACCCAGTACTTC.

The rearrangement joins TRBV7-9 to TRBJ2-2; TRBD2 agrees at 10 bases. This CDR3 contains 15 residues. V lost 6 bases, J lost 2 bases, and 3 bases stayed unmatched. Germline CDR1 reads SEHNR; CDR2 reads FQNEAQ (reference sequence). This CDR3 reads CASRWTSGNTGELFF. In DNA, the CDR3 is TGTGCCAGCAGATGGACTAGCGGAAACACCGGGGAGCTGTTTTTT.

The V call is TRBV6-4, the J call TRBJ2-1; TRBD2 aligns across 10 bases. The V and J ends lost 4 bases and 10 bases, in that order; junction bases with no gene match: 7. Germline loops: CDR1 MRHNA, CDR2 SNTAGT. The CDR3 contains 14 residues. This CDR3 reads CASSVSGRGGEQFF. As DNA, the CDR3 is TGTGCCAGCAGTGTCAGCGGGAGGGGGGGGGAGCAGTTCTTC.

CDR3 in DNA: TGTGCCAGCAGCCTAGGGGCCGGGACTAGCGGGAGAGATTCCTACGAGCAGTACTTC. Its translation: CASSLGAGTSGRDSYEQYF. J is TRBJ2-7 and V is TRBV11-2, with 14 bases lining up with TRBD2. CDR1 SGHAT and CDR2 FQNNGV come from the germline V gene. Trimming removed 5 bases from V and 1 base from J; junction bases left unmatched: 13. The CDR3 runs to 19 residues.

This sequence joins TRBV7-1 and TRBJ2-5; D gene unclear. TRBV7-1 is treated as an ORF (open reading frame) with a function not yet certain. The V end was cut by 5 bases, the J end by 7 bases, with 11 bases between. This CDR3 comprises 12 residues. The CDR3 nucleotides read TGTGCCAGCAGCCCGCCACGAGGGACCCAGTACTTC. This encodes CASSPPRGTQYF.

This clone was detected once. CDR3 in DNA: TGCGCCAGCAGCCATGCTAGCGGGGGCTCCTACGAGCAGTACTTC. Translation: CASSHASGGSYEQYF. This chain links TRBV4-3 with TRBJ2-7; 10 positions match TRBD2. This CDR3 has 15 amino acids. Per the germline V gene, CDR1 is LGHNA and CDR2 is YSLEER. The J segment lost 0 bases and the V segment lost 3 bases, leaving 2 bases of the junction unmatched.

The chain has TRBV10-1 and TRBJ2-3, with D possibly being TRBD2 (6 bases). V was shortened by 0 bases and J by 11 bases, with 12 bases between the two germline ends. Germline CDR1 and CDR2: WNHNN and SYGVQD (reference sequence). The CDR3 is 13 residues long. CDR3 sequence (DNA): TGCGCCAGCAGTGAGTCAACAGCGGGCCAGCAGTATTTT. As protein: CASSESTAGQQYF.

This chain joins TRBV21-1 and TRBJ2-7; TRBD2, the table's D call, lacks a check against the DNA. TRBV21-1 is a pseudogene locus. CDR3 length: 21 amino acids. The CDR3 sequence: CASSTRDRGHRTSGGSYEQYF. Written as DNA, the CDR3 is TGTGCCAGCAGCACTCGGGACAGGGGGCACCGGACTAGCGGGGGCTCCTACGAGCAGTACTTC.

The CDR3 DNA is TGTGCCAGCAGTGATAGGACAGGCAATGAGCAGTTCTTC. Residues: CASSDRTGNEQFF. This rearrangement joins TRBV6-4 to TRBJ2-1, with 7 bases aligning to TRBD1. Unmatched junction bases numbered 2, after V lost 3 bases and J lost 6 bases. In germline, CDR1 is MRHNA, CDR2 SNTAGT. This CDR3 contains 13 residues.